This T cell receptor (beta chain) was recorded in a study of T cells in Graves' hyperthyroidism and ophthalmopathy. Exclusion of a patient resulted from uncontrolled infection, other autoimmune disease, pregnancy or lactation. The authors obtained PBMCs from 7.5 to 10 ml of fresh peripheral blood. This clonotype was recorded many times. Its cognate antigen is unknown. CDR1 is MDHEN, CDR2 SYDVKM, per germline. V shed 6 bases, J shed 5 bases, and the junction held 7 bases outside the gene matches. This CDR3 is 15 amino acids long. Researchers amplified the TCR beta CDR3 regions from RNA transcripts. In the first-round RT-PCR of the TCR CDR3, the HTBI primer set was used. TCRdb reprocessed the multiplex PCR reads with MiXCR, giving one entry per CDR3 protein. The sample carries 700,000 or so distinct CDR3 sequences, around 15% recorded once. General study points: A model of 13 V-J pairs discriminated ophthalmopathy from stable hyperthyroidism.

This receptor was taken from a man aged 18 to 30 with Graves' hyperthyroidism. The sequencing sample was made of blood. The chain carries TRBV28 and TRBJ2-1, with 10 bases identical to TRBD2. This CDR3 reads CASRVSSGSHNEQFF. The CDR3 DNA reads TGTGCCAGCAGAGTGTCTAGCGGGAGCCACAATGAGCAGTTCTTC.